The 22 T cell receptor beta chains reported below all come from one sample, sequenced in a study of blood T cell repertoires in COVID-19. Data came from immunoSEQ multiplex PCR; TCRdb stores just in-frame clones and leaves some out. The sample records fewer than 250,000 clones, around 82% being singletons. The sequenced material came from peripheral blood. The source is an older woman with acute or convalescent COVID-19.

The V and J genes are TRBV19 and TRBJ1-5; D is perhaps TRBD1 (5 bases). Trimming cost V 7 bases and J 0 bases, with 13 bases left between them. Germline V gene data show CDR1 as LNHDA and CDR2 as SQIVND (reference sequence). This CDR3 is 15 amino acids long. This CDR3 reads CASNTQAYSNQPQHF. CDR3 coding DNA: TGTGCCAGTAACACACAGGCGTATAGCAATCAGCCCCAGCATTTT.

The V and J genes are TRBV30 and TRBJ1-3; TRBD1 might be the D (6 bases). Germline V gene data show CDR1 as GTSNPN and CDR2 as SVGIG (reference sequence). There are 12 residues in the CDR3. The germline V and J ends were trimmed by 5 bases and 2 bases, with 7 bases remaining between them. CDR3: CAWQGTGNTIYF. The CDR3 DNA reads as TGTGCCTGGCAGGGGACTGGAAACACCATATATTTT.

The sample holds one count of this clone. The rearrangement uses TRBV7-2 and TRBJ2-7, with a possible D match to TRBD2 (5 bases). Germline CDR1 and CDR2: SGHTA and FQGNSA. The CDR3 runs 14 residues. Trimming took 4 bases from V and 0 from J, leaving 10 bases between them. The CDR3 region is CASSSPGSSYEQYF. CDR3 nucleotide sequence: TGTGCCAGCAGCTCCCCGGGGAGCTCCTACGAGCAGTACTTC.

The chain employs TRBV11-2 and TRBJ2-5; 15 bases align to TRBD2. The CDR3 sequence is 18 residues long. CDR1 is SGHAT and CDR2 is FQNNGV in the germline V gene. V dropped 3 bases and J dropped 2; count of bases not matched to a gene: 7. The CDR3 reads CASSFGLAGGMGQETQYF. The DNA for the CDR3 is TGTGCCAGCAGCTTCGGACTAGCGGGGGGGATGGGGCAAGAGACCCAGTACTTC.

V is TRBV19 and J is TRBJ1-2, with 8 bases aligning to TRBD1. The CDR3 covers 16 residues. Per the germline V gene, CDR1 is LNHDA and CDR2 is SQIVND (reference sequence). Unmatched junction bases numbered 17, after V lost 8 bases and J lost 6 bases. The DNA for the CDR3 is TGTGCCAGTCTTGGCCGATTCAGGGGGCGAAGGAATGGCTACACCTTC. Residues: CASLGRFRGRRNGYTF.

The V and J genes are TRBV6-5 and TRBJ2-7, with 10 bases that match TRBD1. This CDR3 has 13 residues. Germline V lookup: CDR1 MNHEY, CDR2 SVGAGI. With 4 bases clipped from V and 7 bases from J, the junction kept 4 bases outside the gene matches. CDR3 protein: CASSSGQGGEQYF. The DNA of the CDR3 is TGTGCCAGCAGTTCCGGACAGGGGGGGGAGCAGTACTTC.

The genes are TRBV19 and TRBJ1-5, with a possible D match to TRBD1 (6 bases). The CDR3 covers 16 residues. CDR1 is LNHDA, CDR2 SQIVND, per germline (reference sequence). Between the trimmed V and J ends, which lost 3 bases and 4 bases, there was a span of 16 bases. Here the CDR3 reads CASSITGRVGNQPQHF. The CDR3 DNA sequence: TGTGCCAGTAGTATTACAGGGCGGGTGGGGAATCAGCCCCAGCATTTT.

This clone was observed a single time. This chain joins TRBV7-2 and TRBJ2-1; TRBD2 matches at 9 bases. Trimming removed 4 bases from V and 0 bases from J; junction bases left unmatched: 4. In germline, CDR1 is SGHTA, CDR2 FQGNSA. This CDR3 contains 16 residues. The CDR3 DNA sequence: TGTGCCAGCAGCTACGGCGGGGGGGTCTCCTACAATGAGCAGTTCTTC. Translating it yields CASSYGGGVSYNEQFF.

The CDR3 nucleotides read TGCAGTGCTAATGATAACAGTAGAAATTCACCCCTCCACTTT. It translates to CSANDNSRNSPLHF. The chain couples TRBV20-1 to TRBJ1-6, with no clear D. V was pared by 4 bases and J by 7 bases, with 14 bases between. CDR3 length: 14 residues. Germline lookup yields CDR1 DFQATT and CDR2 SNEGSKA (reference sequence).

J is TRBJ2-3 and V is TRBV4-2; no reliable D call. This CDR3 region has 15 residues. V lost 0 bases, J lost 0 bases, and 7 bases lay in between. Germline V gene sequence: CDR1 LGHNA, CDR2 YNFKEQ. The chain's CDR3 is CASSQERGSTDTQYF. The CDR3 DNA sequence: TGTGCCAGCAGCCAAGAGAGAGGAAGCACAGATACGCAGTATTTT.

The chain carries TRBV29-1 and TRBJ2-7, with D possibly matching TRBD1 (6 bases). The CDR3 is 13 amino acids. CDR1 is SQVTM and CDR2 is ANQGSEA in the germline V gene. With 1 base removed from V and 3 bases from J, the gap between germline ends came to 10 bases. For the CDR3, the DNA is TGCAGCGTTGAAGTTCAGGGGTACTACGAGCAGTACTTC. Translating it yields CSVEVQGYYEQYF.

This chain links TRBV6-5 with TRBJ1-2, with 7 bases matching TRBD1. Trimming removed 11 bases from V and 0 bases from J; junction bases left unmatched: 12. The length of the CDR3 is 15 residues. Germline V lookup: CDR1 MNHEY, CDR2 SVGAGI. The chain's CDR3 is CAASTGARANYGYTF. The CDR3 bases are TGTGCCGCTAGTACAGGGGCGCGAGCTAACTATGGCTACACCTTC.

The genes are TRBV3-1 (or the pseudogene TRBV3-2) and TRBJ2-5; 11 bases map to TRBD2. The J segment lost 3 bases and the V segment lost 2 bases, leaving 5 bases of the junction unmatched. Germline CDR1 is LGHDT and CDR2 is YNNKEL (reference sequence). The CDR3 is 16 amino acids. CDR3 nucleotide sequence: TGTGCCAGCAGCCAACGGCTAGCGGGGGGTAAAGAGACCCAGTACTTC. Residues: CASSQRLAGGKETQYF.

The chain uses TRBV4-3 and TRBJ2-1; 10 nucleotides align to TRBD2. The CDR3 consists of 15 residues. Trimming at V came to 0 bases and at J to 9 bases, leaving 5 bases not matched to a gene. Germline-derived CDR1 and CDR2 are LGHNA and YSLEER. The CDR3 sequence: CASSQDSGGVLEQFF. CDR3 in DNA: TGCGCCAGCAGCCAAGACAGCGGGGGGGTGCTTGAGCAGTTCTTC.

This clone has just one count. The chain couples TRBV19 to TRBJ1-5, with 11 positions matching TRBD1. Germline V gives CDR1 LNHDA, CDR2 SQIVND (reference sequence). The CDR3 is 15 amino acids. V was clipped by 6 bases and J by 3 bases; unmatched bases: 4. The CDR3 is CASSGTGGVNQPQHF. The CDR3 bases are TGTGCCAGTAGCGGGACAGGGGGGGTCAATCAGCCCCAGCATTTT.

The CDR3 nucleotides are TGTGCCATCACGGGGGACAGGGTCAATGAGCAGTTCTTC. This sequence encodes CAITGDRVNEQFF. This chain joins TRBV10-3 and TRBJ2-1; 9 nucleotides match TRBD1. CDR1 and CDR2 from the germline V gene are ENHRY and SYGVKD. J was trimmed by 6 bases and V by 7 bases; bases with no gene match: 4. This CDR3 has 13 amino acids.

The chain carries TRBV6-6 and TRBJ1-2; 9 bases line up with TRBD1. Trimming removed 5 bases from V and 4 bases from J; junction bases left unmatched: 17. CDR3 length equals 18 residues. Germline loops: CDR1 MNHNY, CDR2 SVGAGI (reference sequence). CDR3 protein: CASSPRGGQGLNAYGYTF. The DNA of the CDR3 is TGTGCCAGCAGTCCTCGGGGGGGACAGGGATTAAATGCCTATGGCTACACCTTC.

The chain has TRBV7-8 and TRBJ1-6; TRBD1 might be the D (5 bases). CDR1 SGHVS and CDR2 FQNEAQ come from the germline V gene. The CDR3 consists of 15 residues. V lost 1 base and J lost 7, with 11 bases in between. CDR3 bases: TGTGCCAGCAGCTTAGGGTGGCAGGGAAATTCACCCCTCCACTTT. Its translation is CASSLGWQGNSPLHF.

The rearrangement joins TRBV3-1 (or the pseudogene TRBV3-2) to TRBJ2-2, with 11 bases that match TRBD2. This CDR3 region has 14 residues. After removal of 11 bases from V and 5 bases from J, the junction contained 7 bases not matched to a gene. The germline V gene has CDR1 LGHDT and CDR2 YNNKEL (reference sequence). The CDR3 region has the DNA TGTGCCGCCACTAGCGGGGGTTTTACCGGGGAGCTGTTTTTT. This translates into CAATSGGFTGELFF.

As for this clone: The sample holds other DNA sequences that translate to the same CDR3. The V and J genes are TRBV5-6 and TRBJ2-5, with 7 bases aligning to TRBD1. Germline V gives CDR1 SGHDT, CDR2 YYEEEE. Trimming at V came to 2 bases and at J to 2 bases, leaving 3 bases not matched to a gene. The CDR3 covers 14 residues. The chain's CDR3 is CASSFGTDQETQYF. CDR3 bases: TGTGCCAGCAGCTTTGGGACAGATCAAGAGACCCAGTACTTC.

This clone has a single count. The chain joins TRBV14 to TRBJ2-5, with D tentatively TRBD1 (6 bases). Germline lookup yields CDR1 SGHDN and CDR2 FVKESK. Trimming removed 4 bases at V and 5 bases at J, with 14 bases between. The CDR3 totals 14 residues. The CDR3 protein is CASSPRRGIETQYF. CDR3 in DNA: TGTGCCAGCAGCCCTAGAAGGGGGATCGAGACCCAGTACTTC.

The V and J genes are TRBV6-6 and TRBJ1-2, with 10 bases identical to TRBD1. This CDR3 is 13 amino acids long. In germline, CDR1 is MNHNY, CDR2 SVGAGI (reference sequence). V lost 6 bases, J lost 12 bases, and 10 bases stayed unmatched. The CDR3 region has the DNA TGTGCCAGCAGCCGAGCGGACAGGGGGTTGCACACCTTC. Amino acids: CASSRADRGLHTF.